Below, 21 T cell receptor beta chains from the same sample are listed, as sequenced in a study of CD8+CD57+ T cells in acquired aplastic anemia. The TCR beta profiling, which covered VDJ combination and CDR3 sequence, was carried out using genomic DNA as the template. Each CDR3 protein gets one entry after TCRdb re-called the reads with MiXCR. The sample lists approximately 70,000 distinct CDR3 sequences, less than 65% occurring once. The sample was sorted CD4+, CD8+, or CD8+CD57+ T cells (not recorded which) from PBMCs. The receptors were sampled from a human donor in good health, serving as a control.

By sample fraction, this clonotype is medium-sized. CDR3 amino acids: CASSEAGTNYEQYF. The CDR3 DNA reads as TGTGCCAGCAGTGAAGCGGGAACAAACTACGAGCAGTACTTC. The chain is built from TRBV2 and TRBJ2-7; D is undetermined. V lost 0 bases and J 3 bases, leaving 9 bases between the germline ends. The V gene's germline CDR1 is SNHLY and CDR2 FYNNEI. The CDR3 spans 14 residues.

The chain carries TRBV2 and TRBJ1-1, with 7 bases fitting TRBD1. In germline, CDR1 is SNHLY, CDR2 FYNNEI. The V gene end was trimmed by 7 bases and the J gene end by 1 base; junction bases not matched to a gene: 6. This CDR3 contains 14 residues. Here the CDR3 reads CASTRDSRNTEAFF. CDR3 nucleotide sequence: TGTGCCAGCACTAGGGACAGCCGGAACACTGAAGCTTTCTTT.

This chain joins TRBV10-3 and TRBJ2-7; D is possibly TRBD2 (5 bases). The V gene lost 10 bases and the J gene lost 7 bases, with 23 bases spanning the gap. Germline lookup yields CDR1 ENHRY and CDR2 SYGVKD. The CDR3 loop spans 14 amino acids. CDR3 coding DNA: TGTGCCACCCGAACGGGCGGACTCCCGGGTGAGCAGTACTTC. It translates to CATRTGGLPGEQYF.

This clonotype was found many times. The V gene is TRBV11-2, the J gene TRBJ1-2; 9 bases match TRBD1. In germline, CDR1 is SGHAT, CDR2 FQNNGV. The CDR3 contains 14 residues. Trimming took 5 bases from V and 4 from J; bases not matched to a gene: 5. The CDR3 bases are TGTGCCAGCAGCCGTCAGACAGGGGGCTATGGCTACACCTTC. It encodes CASSRQTGGYGYTF.

The CDR3 loop reads CASSEENTGSWQYF. The CDR3 nucleotides are TGTGCCAGCAGTGAAGAGAACACCGGTTCATGGCAGTACTTC. This chain links TRBV25-1 with TRBJ2-7; no clear D. Trimming shortened V by 2 bases and J by 9 bases, and 17 bases separated the two germline ends. The CDR3 runs to 14 residues. Germline CDR1 MGHDK, CDR2 SYGVNS.

This clonotype was seen ten or more times. The rearrangement uses TRBV6-2 or TRBV6-3 and TRBJ2-1, with TRBD2 matching over 10 bases. V shed 1 base, J shed 9 bases, and the junction held 12 bases outside the gene matches. The CDR3 length is 17 residues. Germline CDR1 reads MNHEY; CDR2 reads SVGEGT. In DNA form, the CDR3 reads TGTGCCAGCAGTTACTTTTCGGCTAGCGGGAGTCAAGGTGAGCAGTTCTTC. It encodes CASSYFSASGSQGEQFF.

The rearrangement links TRBV19 to TRBJ2-7; TRBD1 matches at 7 bases. CDR1 is LNHDA and CDR2 is SQIVND in the germline V gene (reference sequence). V lost 5 bases and J lost 0; bases outside the gene matches: 4. This CDR3 is 14 amino acids long. In DNA form, the CDR3 reads TGTGCCAGTAGTCTCGGGACAGACTCCTACGAGCAGTACTTC. Its protein product is CASSLGTDSYEQYF.

The chain links TRBV7-9 to TRBJ1-5; D unresolved. This CDR3 spans 15 amino acids. V lost 5 bases and J 14 bases, leaving 25 bases between the germline ends. Looked up from germline, CDR1 is SEHNR and CDR2 is FQNEAQ (reference sequence). The CDR3 DNA follows: TGTGCCAGCAGCCCACTCAGCGGGGTAACCTACAATGAGCATTTT. As protein: CASSPLSGVTYNEHF.

This clonotype has a handful of counts. The chain links TRBV2 to TRBJ1-6; TRBD1 might be the D (5 bases). CDR1 is SNHLY and CDR2 is FYNNEI in the germline V gene. The length of the CDR3 is 12 residues. V was cut by 8 bases and J by 10 bases, with 12 bases left in between. The DNA of the CDR3 is TGTGCCAGCCTGGGGGAGGGATCACCCCTCCACTTT. This translates into CASLGEGSPLHF.

This clonotype was detected a few times. This rearrangement joins TRBV29-1 to TRBJ2-7, with a possible D match to TRBD2 (6 bases). The length of the CDR3 is 11 residues. Trimming took 7 bases from V and 6 from J, leaving 13 bases between them. Germline values: CDR1 SQVTM, CDR2 ANQGSEA. This CDR3 reads CSAGRGSEQYF. As DNA, the CDR3 is TGCAGCGCCGGGCGGGGTAGCGAGCAGTACTTC.

This chain uses TRBV29-1 with TRBJ1-3, with D maybe TRBD1 (5 bases). With 3 bases removed from V and 4 bases from J, the gap between germline ends came to 7 bases. Germline loops: CDR1 SQVTM, CDR2 ANQGSEA. CDR3 length: 12 residues. For the CDR3, the DNA is TGCAGCGTTGACGACAGCGGAAACACCATATATTTT. This encodes CSVDDSGNTIYF.

The genes are TRBV7-8 and TRBJ2-1; perhaps TRBD2 as D (5 bases). From germline, CDR1 is SGHVS and CDR2 FQNEAQ. This CDR3 contains 14 residues. CDR3 loop: CDPPLGSSYNEQFF. CDR3 sequence (DNA): TGTGACCCCCCCCTGGGGAGCTCCTACAATGAGCAGTTCTTC. Complete variable domain (other parts from reference TRBV7-8 and TRBJ2-1): GAGVSQSPRYKVAKRGQDVALRCDPISGHVSLFWYQQALGQGPEFLTYFQNEAQLDKSGLPSDRFFAERPEGSVSTLKIQRTQQEDSAVYLCDPPLGSSYNEQFFGPGTRLTVL.

The chain has TRBV10-1 and TRBJ2-1; D possibly corresponds to TRBD1 (5 bases). The V gene lost 4 bases and the J gene lost 6 bases, with 13 bases spanning the gap. Germline V gives CDR1 WNHNN, CDR2 SYGVQD (reference sequence). The CDR3 is made up of 14 amino acids. CDR3 amino acids: CASSGTPMVNEQFF. CDR3 bases: TGCGCCAGCAGTGGGACACCAATGGTCAATGAGCAGTTCTTC.

This sequence joins TRBV5-1 and TRBJ2-5, with D perhaps TRBD1 or TRBD2 (5 bases each). The CDR3 is 15 amino acids. Trimming cost V 0 bases and J 0 bases, with 9 bases left between them. Germline loops: CDR1 SGHRS, CDR2 YFSETQ. The CDR3 reads CASSLAGGYQETQYF. The DNA of the CDR3 is TGCGCCAGCAGCTTGGCTGGGGGATACCAAGAGACCCAGTACTTC.

This clonotype was recorded at least ten times. The gene calls are TRBV19 and TRBJ1-3; D ambiguous. There are 16 residues in the CDR3. CDR1 and CDR2 (germline): LNHDA, SQIVND (reference sequence). V was pared by 3 bases and J by 0 bases, with 12 bases between. The CDR3 protein is CASSISDGFSGNTIYF. In DNA form, the CDR3 reads TGTGCCAGTAGTATTTCGGACGGATTCTCTGGAAACACCATATATTTT.

The rearrangement uses TRBV29-1 and TRBJ2-3; 9 positions match TRBD1. Germline lookup yields CDR1 SQVTM and CDR2 ANQGSEA. V lost 1 base, J lost 0 bases, and 2 bases stayed unmatched. CDR3 length: 15 amino acids. The CDR3 region has the DNA TGCAGCGTTGAAGGGGGACAGGGAAGCACAGATACGCAGTATTTT. Its translation is CSVEGGQGSTDTQYF.

The gene calls are TRBV7-2 and TRBJ1-1; maybe TRBD1 (5 bases). Per the germline V gene, CDR1 is SGHTA and CDR2 is FQGNSA. The CDR3 sequence is 14 residues long. Trimming left V 0 bases short and J 8 bases short, with 13 bases between. The DNA of the CDR3 is TGTGCCAGCAGCTTAGCACCCCCAGGGACGGAAGCTTTCTTT. Translated, it gives CASSLAPPGTEAFF.

This clonotype was observed at least ten times. The chain couples TRBV7-9 to TRBJ2-1, with D unclear. The germline CDR1 and CDR2 sequences are SEHNR and FQNEAQ (reference sequence). The CDR3 covers 12 residues. V lost 5 bases, J lost 14 bases, and 16 bases lay in between. CDR3 in DNA: TGTGCCAGCAGCGTCTCTTCAAGTCAGAAGTTCTTC. Translated: CASSVSSSQKFF.

This clonotype was observed many times. The rearrangement links TRBV14 to TRBJ2-3; the match to TRBD2 covers 9 bases. Trimming at V came to 3 bases and at J to 0 bases, leaving 4 bases not matched to a gene. In germline, CDR1 is SGHDN, CDR2 FVKESK. CDR3 size: 16 residues. The CDR3 spells CASSHGLAGSTDTQYF. CDR3 nucleotides: TGTGCCAGCAGCCACGGCCTAGCGGGAAGCACAGATACGCAGTATTTT. Full variable domain (outside the CDR3, taken from reference TRBV14 and TRBJ2-3): EAGVTQFPSHSVIEKGQTVTLRCDPISGHDNLYWYRRVMGKEIKFLLHFVKESKQDESGMPNNRFLAERTGGTYSTLKVQPAELEDSGVYFCASSHGLAGSTDTQYFGPGTRLTVL.

In this sample, this clonotype is medium-sized (0.01 to 0.1%). The chain recombines TRBV10-3 with TRBJ1-4; TRBD1 matches 7 bases. This CDR3 region has 15 residues. The germline V gene has CDR1 ENHRY and CDR2 SYGVKD. Losses at the gene ends were 6 bases for V and 3 bases for J; bases not matched to a gene: 7. CDR3 protein: CAIRKGGGSNEKLFF. The CDR3, as DNA: TGTGCCATCAGGAAAGGGGGCGGATCTAATGAAAAACTGTTTTTT.

The chain couples TRBV2 to TRBJ2-7; 11 bases line up with TRBD2. This CDR3 contains 13 residues. CDR1 and CDR2 from the germline V gene are SNHLY and FYNNEI. V was clipped by 8 bases and J by 9 bases; unmatched bases: 9. The CDR3 DNA sequence: TGTGCCAGCGGGGGCATAGCGGGGGGGATGCAGTACTTC. Translation gives CASGGIAGGMQYF.